What follows is one T cell receptor (beta chain) and its context. This receptor's antigen is unknown. Per-base quality was not reported, and no clone a single base away is much larger than it. These data originate in a study of CD8+CD57+ T cells in acquired aplastic anemia (dated by TCRdb to the late 2010s). With respect to the entire study: DNA extracted from sorted CD4+ and CD8+ cells had a mean of around 3 ug, with a range of 0.2 to 27.4 ug. CD8+CD57+ expansion was defined as a frequency above the mean frequency observed in healthy subjects. Study-wide findings and limitations: No significant difference in CD8+ Simpson's diversity was found between patients and healthy controls (P=0.060). Around 28 CD8+ CDR3 sequences were found to be shared between patients and controls, but these sequences appeared to be highly expressed in patients and within the immunodominant clones of the patients.

Profiling of TCR beta VDJ combinations and CDR3 sequences used genomic DNA as the template. An Illumina HiSeq 2000 was used for TCR repertoire sequencing. Concerning the study's data processing: Repertoires were assessed using TRBV/TRBJ rearrangement plots, CDR3 size and DJ length profiles, and Simpson's diversity index. Whichever DNA sequence was most abundant in the deep sequencing data was defined as the immunodominant clone. CDR3 amino acid sequences were screened for sharing across subjects and compared with published repertoires and the VDJdb database. TCRdb ran its own pipeline on the public reads, namely fastp trimming at Q25 and MiXCR clone calling, and kept in-frame beta chains. Rows merge per CDR3 protein into single entries with the most common DNA and genes. TCRdb's processing, not the study's, gives the V and J calls here. The table for this sample lists 400,000 to 600,000 distinct CDR3 sequences; roughly a third of them were counted only once. The ten largest account for roughly 0.89% of the sample.

Patients chosen for sequencing had shown expansion of CD8+CD57+ cells by flow cytometry. All patients had severe acquired aplastic anemia diagnosed by International Study of Aplastic Anemia and Agranulocytosis and Camitta criteria. At the time blood was sampled, none of the patients had received any therapy. TCR repertoires of sorted CD4+ and CD8+ blood T cells from severe aplastic anemia patients and healthy subjects were deep-sequenced in the study. Patients were enrolled in the USA under clinicaltrials.gov protocols 00001620, 01623167, 00001397, 00071045, 00081523 and 00961064. Ficoll-Paque density gradient centrifugation was used to isolate peripheral blood mononuclear cells. Before DNA extraction, CD4+ and CD8+ T cells were sorted with FACS or magnetic beads. The CDR1 and CDR2 encoded by the germline V gene are MNHNS and SASEGT. Measured from the cysteine to the phenylalanine, the CDR3 is 15 residues long. Of all the DNA, just the CDR3 is kept, 45 bases in frame from base 1. At the junction V is shortened by 6 bases and J by 2 bases, with 17 bases in between.

This sequence uses TRBV6-1 and TRBJ2-7; 6 matching bases give a weak D call of TRBD2. The receptor was isolated from a human donor with aplastic anemia. Sequencing was done on a sample of sorted CD4+, CD8+, or CD8+CD57+ T cells (not recorded which) from PBMCs. The nucleotide sequence is TGTGCCAGCAGACTAGCTGGGAATGCCGCCTACGAGCAGTACTTC. Translated, it reads CASRLAGNAAYEQYF.